Listed below are T cell receptor beta chains from one sample, sequenced in a study of T cell responses to AZD1222 COVID-19 vaccine. This table comes from immunoSEQ multiplex PCR, and its TCRdb copy is limited to in-frame clones, with some not included. Of 130,000 to 150,000 clones in the sample, 75% to 95% were seen once. Sample: peripheral blood, taken on day 0 of MenACWY control vaccination. All receptors come from an adult in good health. The CDR3 runs from the conserved cysteine through the conserved F or W. Fields, in order: clone size, J gene, V gene, D gene, CDR3 protein, CDR3 DNA. D genes are given only for firm matches. Size is omitted from some rows. Given values are once, few, many or a class for expanded clones.

clone_size: -
j_call: TRBJ2-6
v_call: TRBV7-9
d_call: -
cdr3_aa: CASSPYTGTGANVLTF
cdr3_nt: TGTGCCAGCAGCCCTTATACAGGGACTGGGGCCAACGTCCTGACTTTC

clone_size: -
j_call: TRBJ2-2
v_call: TRBV19
d_call: TRBD1
cdr3_aa: CASLDRAYTGELFF
cdr3_nt: TGTGCCAGTCTCGACAGGGCTTACACCGGGGAGCTGTTTTTT

clone_size: -
j_call: TRBJ1-3
v_call: TRBV7-3
d_call: -
cdr3_aa: CASSQGTGNTIYF
cdr3_nt: TGTGCCAGCAGCCAGGGCACTGGAAACACCATATATTTT

clone_size: -
j_call: TRBJ2-1
v_call: TRBV28
d_call: TRBD1
cdr3_aa: CASSRTGYNEQFF
cdr3_nt: TGTGCCAGCAGTAGGACAGGATACAATGAGCAGTTCTTC

clone_size: once
j_call: TRBJ2-1
v_call: TRBV7-3
d_call: -
cdr3_aa: CASSPTGGIEQFF
cdr3_nt: TGTGCCAGCAGCCCGACGGGCGGGATTGAGCAGTTCTTC

clone_size: -
j_call: TRBJ2-1
v_call: TRBV13
d_call: -
cdr3_aa: CASSFGGDSYNEQFF
cdr3_nt: TGTGCCAGCAGCTTTGGTGGGGACTCCTACAATGAGCAGTTCTTC

clone_size: -
j_call: TRBJ1-6
v_call: TRBV4-1
d_call: -
cdr3_aa: CASSQVAGVSPLHF
cdr3_nt: TGCGCCAGCAGCCAAGTTGCAGGGGTCTCACCCCTCCACTTT

clone_size: -
j_call: TRBJ2-1
v_call: TRBV9
d_call: TRBD1
cdr3_aa: CASSGDRDPFTEQFF
cdr3_nt: TGTGCCAGCAGCGGGGACAGGGACCCTTTTACTGAGCAGTTCTTC

clone_size: -
j_call: TRBJ2-1
v_call: TRBV7-2
d_call: -
cdr3_aa: CASSFIFNEQFF
cdr3_nt: TGTGCCAGCAGCTTTATTTTCAATGAGCAGTTCTTC

clone_size: -
j_call: TRBJ2-2
v_call: TRBV5-1
d_call: -
cdr3_aa: CASSFSRENTGELFF
cdr3_nt: TGCGCCAGCAGCTTCTCGAGGGAGAACACCGGGGAGCTGTTTTTT

clone_size: -
j_call: TRBJ2-5
v_call: TRBV30
d_call: -
cdr3_aa: CAWSIGSTKTQYF
cdr3_nt: TGTGCCTGGAGTATTGGGTCTACCAAGACCCAGTACTTC

clone_size: -
j_call: TRBJ1-1
v_call: TRBV9
d_call: -
cdr3_aa: CASSPRMNTEAFF
cdr3_nt: TGTGCCAGCAGCCCAAGGATGAACACTGAAGCTTTCTTT

clone_size: -
j_call: TRBJ2-2
v_call: TRBV7-3
d_call: TRBD1
cdr3_aa: CASSLSPGTDNTGELFF
cdr3_nt: TGTGCCAGCAGCTTGTCCCCCGGGACAGACAACACCGGGGAGCTGTTTTTT

clone_size: -
j_call: TRBJ1-4
v_call: TRBV11-2
d_call: TRBD1
cdr3_aa: CASSPSGTGREKLFF
cdr3_nt: TGTGCCAGCAGCCCTTCCGGGACAGGGCGCGAAAAACTGTTTTTT

clone_size: -
j_call: TRBJ1-2
v_call: TRBV28
d_call: -
cdr3_aa: CASSSLGGGAGNYGYTF
cdr3_nt: TGTGCCAGCAGCAGTTTAGGTGGGGGGGCAGGTAACTATGGCTACACCTTC

clone_size: few
j_call: TRBJ1-1
v_call: TRBV7-8
d_call: TRBD1
cdr3_aa: CASSLGQGARFTEAFF
cdr3_nt: TGTGCCAGCAGCTTAGGACAGGGGGCTAGATTCACTGAAGCTTTCTTT

clone_size: -
j_call: TRBJ2-5
v_call: TRBV7-9
d_call: -
cdr3_aa: CASTLGAKETQYF
cdr3_nt: TGTGCCAGCACCCTAGGGGCAAAAGAGACCCAGTACTTC

clone_size: -
j_call: TRBJ1-5
v_call: TRBV7-9
d_call: -
cdr3_aa: CASSPGTYGSQPQHF
cdr3_nt: TGTGCCAGCAGCCCAGGGACCTACGGAAGTCAGCCCCAGCATTTT

clone_size: once
j_call: TRBJ2-3
v_call: TRBV5-6
d_call: TRBD1
cdr3_aa: CASSSSDRAPTDTQYF
cdr3_nt: TGTGCCAGCAGTTCTTCTGACAGGGCCCCCACAGATACGCAGTATTTT

clone_size: -
j_call: TRBJ1-1
v_call: TRBV27
d_call: -
cdr3_aa: CASSFRGGGRGLLMNTEAFF
cdr3_nt: TGTGCCAGCAGTTTCCGGGGAGGGGGACGAGGTCTATTGATGAACACTGAAGCTTTCTTT

clone_size: -
j_call: TRBJ2-3
v_call: TRBV5-1
d_call: -
cdr3_aa: CASSLGQVLTDTQYF
cdr3_nt: TGCGCCAGCAGCTTGGGGCAGGTTCTCACAGATACGCAGTATTTT

clone_size: -
j_call: TRBJ1-5
v_call: TRBV6-2/TRBV6-3
d_call: -
cdr3_aa: CASSSTTFGQPQHF
cdr3_nt: TGTGCCAGCAGCAGCACGACCTTCGGGCAGCCCCAGCATTTT

clone_size: few
j_call: TRBJ1-2
v_call: TRBV9
d_call: TRBD1
cdr3_aa: CASSVDRGPWGYTF
cdr3_nt: TGTGCCAGCAGCGTTGACAGGGGGCCGTGGGGCTACACCTTC

clone_size: -
j_call: TRBJ2-1
v_call: TRBV3-1/TRBV3-2
d_call: -
cdr3_aa: CASSQEGGKGEQFF
cdr3_nt: TGTGCCAGCAGCCAAGAAGGGGGGAAGGGCGAGCAGTTCTTC

clone_size: -
j_call: TRBJ1-4
v_call: TRBV5-1
d_call: -
cdr3_aa: CASSLNYVATNEKLFF
cdr3_nt: TGCGCCAGCAGCTTGAATTACGTTGCAACTAATGAAAAACTGTTTTTT

clone_size: -
j_call: TRBJ1-5
v_call: TRBV4-2
d_call: -
cdr3_aa: CASSQAGTSNQPQHF
cdr3_nt: TGTGCCAGCAGCCAAGCAGGTACGAGCAATCAGCCCCAGCATTTT

clone_size: -
j_call: TRBJ2-2
v_call: TRBV11-1
d_call: -
cdr3_aa: CASSSQPGELFF
cdr3_nt: TGTGCCAGCAGCTCCCAGCCCGGGGAGCTGTTTTTT

clone_size: -
j_call: TRBJ2-6
v_call: TRBV30
d_call: -
cdr3_aa: CAWSTGDGANVLTF
cdr3_nt: TGTGCCTGGAGTACTGGGGATGGGGCCAACGTCCTGACTTTC

clone_size: few
j_call: TRBJ1-3
v_call: TRBV30
d_call: -
cdr3_aa: CAWSVQGGSGNTIYF
cdr3_nt: TGTGCCTGGAGTGTACAAGGGGGCTCTGGAAACACCATATATTTT

clone_size: -
j_call: TRBJ2-3
v_call: TRBV25-1
d_call: -
cdr3_aa: CASSELMGSKRDTQYF
cdr3_nt: TGTGCCAGCAGTGAATTAATGGGGTCTAAACGAGATACGCAGTATTTT

clone_size: -
j_call: TRBJ2-1
v_call: TRBV30
d_call: TRBD2
cdr3_aa: CASLRGGRYNEQFF
cdr3_nt: TGTGCCTCGCTAAGGGGCGGGAGATACAATGAGCAGTTCTTC

clone_size: -
j_call: TRBJ1-4
v_call: TRBV28
d_call: -
cdr3_aa: CASRRGPRDEKLFF
cdr3_nt: TGTGCCAGCAGGCGCGGGCCCCGGGATGAAAAACTGTTTTTT

clone_size: -
j_call: TRBJ1-6
v_call: TRBV4-1
d_call: -
cdr3_aa: CASSLQDGGGRKSPLHF
cdr3_nt: TGCGCCAGCAGCCTCCAGGACGGGGGCGGTAGGAAGTCACCCCTCCACTTT

clone_size: -
j_call: TRBJ1-5
v_call: TRBV27
d_call: -
cdr3_aa: CASQARGASNQPQHF
cdr3_nt: TGTGCCAGCCAAGCGCGAGGGGCCTCCAATCAGCCCCAGCATTTT

clone_size: -
j_call: TRBJ2-2
v_call: TRBV9
d_call: -
cdr3_aa: CASSSLDPRGELFF
cdr3_nt: TGTGCCAGCAGCTCATTGGACCCAAGGGGGGAGCTGTTTTTT

clone_size: -
j_call: TRBJ2-1
v_call: TRBV28
d_call: TRBD1
cdr3_aa: CASSFGQGRVEQFF
cdr3_nt: TGTGCCAGCAGCTTCGGACAGGGCAGAGTTGAGCAGTTCTTC

clone_size: once
j_call: TRBJ1-2
v_call: TRBV18
d_call: -
cdr3_aa: CASSLQGTGDYGYTF
cdr3_nt: TGTGCCAGCTCACTCCAGGGGACTGGGGACTATGGCTACACCTTC

clone_size: once
j_call: TRBJ1-1
v_call: TRBV21-1
d_call: -
cdr3_aa: CASSQIQPGRMNTEAFF
cdr3_nt: TGTGCCAGCAGCCAGATACAACCCGGACGGATGAACACTGAAGCTTTCTTT

clone_size: -
j_call: TRBJ1-2
v_call: TRBV4-1
d_call: -
cdr3_aa: CASSQDGAGINYGYTF
cdr3_nt: TGCGCCAGCAGCCAAGACGGAGCGGGTATTAACTATGGCTACACCTTC

clone_size: -
j_call: TRBJ1-3
v_call: TRBV6-5
d_call: -
cdr3_aa: CASSLVPGNTIYF
cdr3_nt: TGTGCCAGCAGTCTGGTTCCTGGAAACACCATATATTTT

clone_size: -
j_call: TRBJ1-4
v_call: TRBV25-1
d_call: -
cdr3_aa: CASSGRRDRLEANEKLFF
cdr3_nt: TGTGCCAGCAGTGGCAGGCGGGACCGCCTTGAGGCTAATGAAAAACTGTTTTTT

clone_size: -
j_call: TRBJ1-2
v_call: TRBV6-6
d_call: -
cdr3_aa: CASSYTSTNYGYTF
cdr3_nt: TGTGCCAGCAGTTACACGTCGACTAACTATGGCTACACCTTC

clone_size: -
j_call: TRBJ2-7
v_call: TRBV27
d_call: TRBD2
cdr3_aa: CASSLSGLAGGPVFYEQYF
cdr3_nt: TGTGCCAGCAGTTTAAGTGGACTAGCGGGAGGGCCCGTTTTCTACGAGCAGTACTTC

clone_size: -
j_call: TRBJ2-1
v_call: TRBV6-5
d_call: TRBD2
cdr3_aa: CASSTTSGSGYEQFF
cdr3_nt: TGTGCCAGCAGTACAACTAGCGGGAGTGGGTATGAGCAGTTCTTC

clone_size: -
j_call: TRBJ1-3
v_call: TRBV6-5
d_call: -
cdr3_aa: CASSLPGENGNTIYF
cdr3_nt: TGTGCCAGCAGCCTACCCGGGGAGAACGGAAACACCATATATTTT

clone_size: -
j_call: TRBJ2-7
v_call: TRBV28
d_call: -
cdr3_aa: CASSLTRILKTRYFHEQYF
cdr3_nt: TGTGCCAGCAGTTTAACGCGGATCCTCAAGACTAGATATTTCCACGAGCAGTACTTC

clone_size: once
j_call: TRBJ1-4
v_call: TRBV6-5
d_call: -
cdr3_aa: CASSYSMGGNEKLFF
cdr3_nt: TGTGCCAGCAGTTACTCGATGGGGGGGAATGAAAAACTGTTTTTT